This T cell receptor beta chain derives from a study of shared clonotypes between healthy human individuals. Overall study context: The donor group consisted of two women and three men, aged 18 to 49. Plates per donor: three CD4 naive, three CD4 memory, two CD8 naive, one CD8 memory.

CDR1 is SNHLY and CDR2 is FYNNEI in the germline V gene. V shed 8 bases, J shed 7 bases, and the junction held 11 bases outside the gene matches. CDR3 size: 15 residues. As regards this clone: Its cognate antigen is unknown.

Sorted-subset replicate PCR reactions were performed with 200 ng DNA, corresponding to roughly 29,000 T cell genomes. Measured with immunoSEQ multiplex PCR; TCRdb has only the in-frame clones, and not every one. The sample lists 2 million to 2.5 million clones; under 95% were seen once. Overall study results and limits: The study found roughly 5.3% of naive CD4 clonotypes shared across a handful of donors.

This sequence joins TRBV2 and TRBJ1-4, with 9 nucleotides matching TRBD1. This clonotype was obtained from a man aged 18-30 years in good health. Some clones in this sample may be carry-over from other donors' samples. The sequenced material came from naive CD4+ T cells from PBMCs. Subset here: CD45RA+ positively selected. Here the CDR3 DNA reads TGTGCCAGCGGCCCTTCGGGACAGGGATTTGAAAAACTGTTTTTT. Its translation: CASGPSGQGFEKLFF.